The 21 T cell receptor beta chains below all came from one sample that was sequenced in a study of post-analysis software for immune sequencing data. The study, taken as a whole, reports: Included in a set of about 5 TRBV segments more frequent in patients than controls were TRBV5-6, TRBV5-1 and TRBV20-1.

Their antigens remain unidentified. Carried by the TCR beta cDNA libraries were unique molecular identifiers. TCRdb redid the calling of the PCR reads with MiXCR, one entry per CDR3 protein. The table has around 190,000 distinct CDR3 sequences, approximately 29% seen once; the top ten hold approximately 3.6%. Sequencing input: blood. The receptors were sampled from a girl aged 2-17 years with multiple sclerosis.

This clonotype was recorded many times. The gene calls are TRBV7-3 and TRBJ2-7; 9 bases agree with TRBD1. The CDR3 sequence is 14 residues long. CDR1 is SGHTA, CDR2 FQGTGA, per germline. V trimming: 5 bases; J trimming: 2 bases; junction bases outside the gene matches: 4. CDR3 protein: CASSPDRGPYEQYF. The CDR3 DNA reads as TGTGCCAGCAGCCCGGACAGGGGACCCTACGAGCAGTACTTC.

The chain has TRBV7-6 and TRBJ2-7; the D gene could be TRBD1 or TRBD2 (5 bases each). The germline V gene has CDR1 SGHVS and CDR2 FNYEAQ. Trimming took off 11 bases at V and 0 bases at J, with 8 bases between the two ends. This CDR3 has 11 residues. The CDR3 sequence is CASGPSYEQYF. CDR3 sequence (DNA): TGTGCCTCGGGGCCCTCCTACGAGCAGTACTTC.

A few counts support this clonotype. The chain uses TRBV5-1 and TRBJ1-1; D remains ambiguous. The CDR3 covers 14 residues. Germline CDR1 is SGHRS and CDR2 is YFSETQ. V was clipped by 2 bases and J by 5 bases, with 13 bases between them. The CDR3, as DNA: TGCGCCAGCAGCTTTAATCGCGGGATGACTGAAGCTTTCTTT. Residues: CASSFNRGMTEAFF.

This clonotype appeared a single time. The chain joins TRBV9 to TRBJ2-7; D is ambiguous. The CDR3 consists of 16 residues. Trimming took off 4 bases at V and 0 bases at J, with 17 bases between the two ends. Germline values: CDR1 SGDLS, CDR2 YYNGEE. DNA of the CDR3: TGTGCCAGCAGCTTGAATCGTGGACGTAACTCCTACGAGCAGTACTTC. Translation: CASSLNRGRNSYEQYF.

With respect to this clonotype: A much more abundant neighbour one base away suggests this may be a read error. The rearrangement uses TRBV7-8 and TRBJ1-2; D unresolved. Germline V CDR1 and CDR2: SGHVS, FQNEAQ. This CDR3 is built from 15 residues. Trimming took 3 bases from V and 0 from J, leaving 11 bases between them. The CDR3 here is CASSLTPLANYGYTF. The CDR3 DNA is TGTGCCAGCAGCTTGACTCCCCTAGCTAACTATGGCTACACCTTC.

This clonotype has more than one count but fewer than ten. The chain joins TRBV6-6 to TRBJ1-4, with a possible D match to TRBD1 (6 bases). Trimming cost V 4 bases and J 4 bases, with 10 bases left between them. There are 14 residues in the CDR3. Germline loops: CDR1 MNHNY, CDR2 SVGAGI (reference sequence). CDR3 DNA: TGTGCCAGCAGTTTAGGGGACATTAATGAAAAACTGTTTTTT. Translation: CASSLGDINEKLFF.

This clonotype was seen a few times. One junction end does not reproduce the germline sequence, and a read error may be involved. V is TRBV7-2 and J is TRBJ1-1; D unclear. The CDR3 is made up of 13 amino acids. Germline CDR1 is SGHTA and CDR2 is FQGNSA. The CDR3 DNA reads TGTGCCAGCAACTTACAGATGAACACTGAAGCTTTCTTT. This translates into CASNLQMNTEAFF. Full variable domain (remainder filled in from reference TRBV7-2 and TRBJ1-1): GAGVSQSPSNKVTEKGKDVELRCDPISGHTALYWYRQSLGQGLEFLIYFQGNSAPDKSGLPSDRFSAERTGGSVSTLTIQRTQQEDSAVYLCASNLQMNTEAFFGQGTRLTVV.

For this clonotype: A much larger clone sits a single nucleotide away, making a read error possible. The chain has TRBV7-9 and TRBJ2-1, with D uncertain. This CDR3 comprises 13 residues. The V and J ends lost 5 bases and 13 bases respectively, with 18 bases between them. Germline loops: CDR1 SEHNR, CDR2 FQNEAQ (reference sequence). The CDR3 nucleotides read TGTGCCAGCAGCCCCTCGACCCGGAGCGATCAGTTCTTC. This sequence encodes CASSPSTRSDQFF.

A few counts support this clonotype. The CDR3 DNA sequence: TGTGCCAGCAGTTTTCCGGCAGGGGGGATGAACACTGAAGCTTTCTTT. This sequence encodes CASSFPAGGMNTEAFF. This chain uses TRBV12-3 or TRBV12-4 with TRBJ1-1; 7 bases agree with TRBD1. Unmatched junction bases numbered 7, after V lost 3 bases and J lost 0 bases. This CDR3 has 16 amino acids.

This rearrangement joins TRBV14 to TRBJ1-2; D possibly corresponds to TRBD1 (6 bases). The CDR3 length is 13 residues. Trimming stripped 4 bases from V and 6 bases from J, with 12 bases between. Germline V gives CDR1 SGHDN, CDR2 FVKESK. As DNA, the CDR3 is TGTGCCAGCAGCCTACAGGGCCTCCATGGCTACACCTTC. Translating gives CASSLQGLHGYTF.

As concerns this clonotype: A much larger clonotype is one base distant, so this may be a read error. CDR3 in DNA: TGTGCCAGCCACAGCGGGGCCGCAATCAATGAGCAGTTCTTC. It yields the protein CASHSGAAINEQFF. The V gene is TRBV6-5, the J gene TRBJ2-1, with 7 bases fitting TRBD2. Unmatched junction bases numbered 10, after V lost 8 bases and J lost 6 bases. The CDR3 length is 14 residues. Germline lookup yields CDR1 MNHEY and CDR2 SVGAGI.

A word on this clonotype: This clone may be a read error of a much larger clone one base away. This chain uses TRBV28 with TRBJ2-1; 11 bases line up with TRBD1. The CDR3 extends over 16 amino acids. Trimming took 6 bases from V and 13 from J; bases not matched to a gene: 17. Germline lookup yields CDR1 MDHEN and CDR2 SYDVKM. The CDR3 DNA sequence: TGTGCCAGCAGCTACGGGTGGGGACAGGGGGAAGAGACCCAGTTCTTC. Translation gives CASSYGWGQGEETQFF.

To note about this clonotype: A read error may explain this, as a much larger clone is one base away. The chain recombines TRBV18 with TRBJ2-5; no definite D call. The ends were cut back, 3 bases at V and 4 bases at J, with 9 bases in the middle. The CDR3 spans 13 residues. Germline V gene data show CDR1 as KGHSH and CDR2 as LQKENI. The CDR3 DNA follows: TGTGCCAGCTCACCGGTATTGGGAGAGACCCAGTACTTC. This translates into CASSPVLGETQYF.

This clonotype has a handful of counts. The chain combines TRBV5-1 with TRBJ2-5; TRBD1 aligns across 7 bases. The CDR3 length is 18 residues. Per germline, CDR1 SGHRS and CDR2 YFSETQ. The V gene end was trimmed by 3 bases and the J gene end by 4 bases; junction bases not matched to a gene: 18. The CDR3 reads CASSSPHGRGLLGETQYF. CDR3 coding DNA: TGCGCCAGCAGCTCACCCCATGGTAGGGGGCTTCTTGGAGAGACCCAGTACTTC.

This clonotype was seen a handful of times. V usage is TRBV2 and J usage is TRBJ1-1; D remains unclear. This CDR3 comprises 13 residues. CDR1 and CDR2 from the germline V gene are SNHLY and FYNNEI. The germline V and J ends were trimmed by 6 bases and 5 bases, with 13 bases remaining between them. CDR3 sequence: CASSLDPGTEAFF. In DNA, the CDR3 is TGTGCCAGCAGCCTCGACCCGGGGACTGAAGCTTTCTTT.

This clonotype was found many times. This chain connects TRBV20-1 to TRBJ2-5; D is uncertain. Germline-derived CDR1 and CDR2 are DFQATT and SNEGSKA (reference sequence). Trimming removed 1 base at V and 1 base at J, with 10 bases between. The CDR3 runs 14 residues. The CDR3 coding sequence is TGCAGTGCTAGAGGACCCATCACCCAAGAGACCCAGTACTTC. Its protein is CSARGPITQETQYF.

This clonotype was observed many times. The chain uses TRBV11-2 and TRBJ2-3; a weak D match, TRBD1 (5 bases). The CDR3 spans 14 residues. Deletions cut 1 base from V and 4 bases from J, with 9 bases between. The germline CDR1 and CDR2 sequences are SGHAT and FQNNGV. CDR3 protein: CASSLAGPADTQYF. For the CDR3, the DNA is TGTGCCAGCAGCTTAGCAGGGCCCGCAGATACGCAGTATTTT.

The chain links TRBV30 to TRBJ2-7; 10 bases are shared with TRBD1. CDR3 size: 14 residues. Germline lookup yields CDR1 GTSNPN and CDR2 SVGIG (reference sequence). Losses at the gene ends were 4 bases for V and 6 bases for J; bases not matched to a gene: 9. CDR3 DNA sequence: TGTGCCTGGACCCCAGGGACAGGGGCCCTCGAGCAGTACTTC. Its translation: CAWTPGTGALEQYF.

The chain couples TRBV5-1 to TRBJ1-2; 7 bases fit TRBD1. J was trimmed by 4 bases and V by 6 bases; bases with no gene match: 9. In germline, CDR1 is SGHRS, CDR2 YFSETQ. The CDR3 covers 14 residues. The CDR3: CASKETTGTYGYTF. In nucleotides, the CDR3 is TGCGCCAGCAAGGAGACGACAGGGACCTATGGCTACACCTTC. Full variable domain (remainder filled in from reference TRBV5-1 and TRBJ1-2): KAGVTQTPRYLIKTRGQQVTLSCSPISGHRSVSWYQQTPGQGLQFLFEYFSETQRNKGNFPGRFSGRQFSNSRSEMNVSTLELGDSALYLCASKETTGTYGYTFGSGTRLTVV.

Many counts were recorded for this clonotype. The CDR3, as DNA: TGCGCCAGCACCCGGGGGGCTAGCCCTACGTCCTACAATGAGCAGTTCTTC. Amino acids: CASTRGASPTSYNEQFF. The chain is built from TRBV4-1 and TRBJ2-1; maybe TRBD2 (7 bases). The CDR3 spans 17 residues. Germline V gives CDR1 MGHRA, CDR2 YSYEKL. V lost 7 bases and J lost 1, with 20 bases in between.

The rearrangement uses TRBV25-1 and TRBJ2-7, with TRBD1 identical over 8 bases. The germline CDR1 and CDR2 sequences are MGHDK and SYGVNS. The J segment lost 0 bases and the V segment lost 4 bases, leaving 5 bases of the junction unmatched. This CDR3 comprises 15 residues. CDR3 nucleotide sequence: TGTGCCAGCAGTGGCCTGGGACAGGCCTCCTACGAGCAGTACTTC. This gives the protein CASSGLGQASYEQYF.